These 24 T cell receptor beta chains share one sample of origin, sequenced in a study of spatial heterogeneity in lung cancer. TCRdb re-called the 5' RACE reads with MiXCR, one entry per CDR3 protein. The data contain about 2,500 distinct CDR3 sequences, 1.9% of them singletons. Noted time point: sample taken at primary tumor resection. The sample was normal lung tissue next to the tumor, taken at surgery. The receptor set was obtained from a male donor with early-stage non-small cell lung cancer.

This clonotype has ten or more counts. The rearrangement links TRBV5-1 to TRBJ2-7; 8 nucleotides align to TRBD1. Germline V CDR1 and CDR2: SGHRS, YFSETQ. The CDR3 has 15 amino acids. V lost 7 bases and J lost 0; bases outside the gene matches: 9. DNA of the CDR3: TGCGCCAGCCAACTCAGCGACAGGGGCTCCTACGAGCAGTACTTC. Translated, it gives CASQLSDRGSYEQYF. Looking up the rest from reference TRBV5-1 and TRBJ2-7 gives the full variable domain: KAGVTQTPRYLIKTRGQQVTLSCSPISGHRSVSWYQQTPGQGLQFLFEYFSETQRNKGNFPGRFSGRQFSNSRSEMNVSTLELGDSALYLCASQLSDRGSYEQYFGPGTRLTVT.

By sample fraction, this clonotype is large. The chain is built from TRBV3-1 and TRBJ1-6; D not resolved. This CDR3 is 14 amino acids long. V lost 3 bases and J 5 bases, leaving 8 bases between the germline ends. Germline V gene lookup returns CDR1 LGHDT and CDR2 YNNKEL (reference sequence). The DNA of the CDR3 is TGTGCCAGCAGCCACTTGAGGGATAATTCACCCCTCCACTTT. It codes for CASSHLRDNSPLHF.

This chain links TRBV10-3 with TRBJ2-5; D is unresolved. Looked up from germline, CDR1 is ENHRY and CDR2 is SYGVKD. V lost 3 bases and J 3 bases, leaving 5 bases between the germline ends. CDR3 size: 12 residues. The DNA for the CDR3 is TGTGCCATCAGTGACAGAGAAGAGACCCAGTACTTC. As protein: CAISDREETQYF.

Within the sample, this clonotype is medium-sized. The chain is built from TRBV27 and TRBJ1-1; D call uncertain. In germline, CDR1 is MNHEY, CDR2 SMNVEV (reference sequence). The V gene lost 3 bases and the J gene lost 2 bases, with 7 bases spanning the gap. The CDR3 is made up of 13 amino acids. CDR3 residues: CASSFSGNTEAFF. The CDR3 DNA sequence: TGTGCCAGCAGTTTTAGTGGTAACACTGAAGCTTTCTTT.

In this sample, this clonotype turned up many times. The chain uses TRBV19 and TRBJ1-6; no clear D. The V and J ends lost 5 bases and 7 bases respectively, with 6 bases between them. There are 12 residues in the CDR3. Germline loops: CDR1 LNHDA, CDR2 SQIVND (reference sequence). CDR3 nucleotide sequence: TGTGCCAGTAGTCCTCGGAATTCACCCCTCCACTTT. Translating gives CASSPRNSPLHF.

This clonotype is labeled as medium-sized (0.01 to 0.1%). The genes are TRBV5-1 and TRBJ2-3, with D unclear. Trimming pared 0 bases from V and 2 bases from J, leaving 10 bases between. In germline, CDR1 is SGHRS, CDR2 YFSETQ. CDR3 length: 15 residues. In nucleotides, the CDR3 is TGCGCCAGCAGCTTGGACACGGTCAACACAGATACGCAGTATTTT. Amino acids: CASSLDTVNTDTQYF.

By share, this clonotype counts as medium-sized. This chain joins TRBV6-1 and TRBJ2-1, with 9 nucleotides matching TRBD2. CDR1 and CDR2 (germline): MNHNS, SASEGT. The CDR3 spans 15 residues. The ends lost 3 bases at V and 4 bases at J; junction bases unmatched: 4. The CDR3, as DNA: TGTGCCAGCAGTGATGGCGGGGGGGGATACAATGAGCAGTTCTTC. It specifies CASSDGGGGYNEQFF.

This clonotype was observed many times. The rearrangement uses TRBV6-5 and TRBJ1-5; maybe TRBD1 (6 bases). Germline CDR1 is MNHEY and CDR2 is SVGAGI. This CDR3 has 13 amino acids. The V end lost 7 bases, the J end lost 6 bases, and 13 bases lay between the germline ends. The CDR3, as DNA: TGTGCCAGCACCTCAGGGGTAGGTCAGCCCCAGCATTTT. Encoded protein: CASTSGVGQPQHF.

This clonotype rates as medium-sized (0.01 to 0.1%). The gene calls are TRBV11-2 and TRBJ2-7; TRBD1 is a possible D gene (6 bases). In germline, CDR1 is SGHAT, CDR2 FQNNGV. Trimming removed 5 bases from V and 6 bases from J, with 14 bases in between. CDR3 size: 13 residues. This chain's CDR3 is CASSLGRGGEQYF. The DNA for the CDR3 is TGTGCCAGCAGCCTCGGCAGGGGCGGCGAGCAGTACTTC.

The chain employs TRBV30 and TRBJ1-3, with D perhaps matching TRBD1 (6 bases). The CDR3 covers 14 residues. V lost 2 bases and J lost 0, with 8 bases in between. Per germline, CDR1 GTSNPN and CDR2 SVGIG (reference sequence). The CDR3 loop reads CAWSMGASGNTIYF. CDR3 sequence (DNA): TGTGCCTGGAGTATGGGGGCCTCTGGAAACACCATATATTTT.

This clonotype has just a few counts. A much bigger clone sits one base away, suggesting this may be a read error. The chain joins TRBV20-1 to TRBJ2-3; D possibly corresponds to TRBD2 (6 bases). The V end lost 1 base, the J end lost 6 bases, and 14 bases lay between the germline ends. Per the germline V gene, CDR1 is DFQATT and CDR2 is SNEGSKA (reference sequence). The CDR3 covers 14 residues. The CDR3 region is CSARASWLADTQYF. CDR3 nucleotide sequence: TGCAGTGCTAGAGCCTCCTGGCTAGCGGATACGCAGTATTTT.

The V call is TRBV28, the J call TRBJ2-7; D might be TRBD2 (6 bases). Trimming pared 4 bases from V and 7 bases from J, leaving 23 bases between. Per germline, CDR1 MDHEN and CDR2 SYDVKM. The length of the CDR3 is 16 residues. The CDR3 coding sequence is TGTGCCAGCAGTTCTCCGGGACGGAGGGGAGGCGGGGAGCAGTACTTC. This translates into CASSSPGRRGGGEQYF.

The chain joins TRBV5-1 to TRBJ2-2; TRBD1 agrees at 7 bases. The CDR3 consists of 14 residues. CDR1 and CDR2 from the germline V gene are SGHRS and YFSETQ. The V and J ends lost 3 bases and 4 bases, in that order; junction bases with no gene match: 3. The CDR3 here is CASSSGQSTGELFF. The CDR3 bases are TGCGCCAGCAGCTCGGGACAGAGCACCGGGGAGCTGTTTTTT.

Judged by abundance, this clonotype is medium-sized. V is TRBV7-2 and J is TRBJ2-1, with TRBD2 matching over 12 bases. With 8 bases clipped from V and 13 bases from J, the junction kept 9 bases outside the gene matches. This CDR3 comprises 13 residues. Per germline, CDR1 SGHTA and CDR2 FQGNSA. DNA of the CDR3: TGTGCCAGCGCCCGGACTAGCGGGGCGCACCAGTTCTTC. Translated: CASARTSGAHQFF.

This clonotype is classed as medium-sized. This sequence joins TRBV7-8 and TRBJ1-1; D not certain. Germline CDR1 reads SGHVS; CDR2 reads FQNEAQ. The CDR3 is made up of 14 amino acids. Trimming removed 2 bases at V and 5 bases at J, with 12 bases between. CDR3 residues: CASSLRPLGTEAFF. The CDR3 bases are TGTGCCAGCAGCTTAAGACCATTGGGAACTGAAGCTTTCTTT.

By its share, this clonotype is medium-sized. The chain links TRBV5-1 to TRBJ1-1; unclear D gene. V gave up 2 bases and J gave up 3 bases, with 11 bases separating them. This CDR3 has 14 residues. The germline V gene encodes CDR1 SGHRS and CDR2 YFSETQ. CDR3 nucleotide sequence: TGCGCCAGCAGCTTTACACTCTCAGACACTGAAGCTTTCTTT. This translates into CASSFTLSDTEAFF.

This clonotype was seen a few times. The rearrangement joins TRBV15 to TRBJ2-7, with 10 bases identical to TRBD1. Germline CDR1 is LNHNV and CDR2 is YYDKDF (reference sequence). Germline trimming cut 1 base from V and 0 bases from J; bases unmatched to any gene: 6. The CDR3 has 17 amino acids. The chain's CDR3 is CATSRVGTGVRSYEQYF. The CDR3 DNA follows: TGTGCCACCAGCAGAGTTGGGACAGGGGTACGCTCCTACGAGCAGTACTTC.

The chain is built from TRBV5-1 and TRBJ2-5; TRBD2 matches at 7 bases. Germline V gene sequence: CDR1 SGHRS, CDR2 YFSETQ. The CDR3 loop spans 15 amino acids. The V segment lost 4 bases and the J segment 2 bases; nucleotides outside the gene matches: 8. CDR3 DNA sequence: TGCGCCAGCAGCCCGGGAGGCCAAAGACAAGAGACCCAGTACTTC. This sequence encodes CASSPGGQRQETQYF.

Ten or more counts support this clonotype. The chain carries TRBV7-2 and TRBJ2-2; D uncertain. Germline CDR1 reads SGHTA; CDR2 reads FQGNSA. This CDR3 contains 15 residues. V was trimmed by 6 bases and J by 0 bases, leaving 11 bases between them. The CDR3 nucleotides are TGTGCCAGCAGTCACGAACTTACGAACACCGGGGAGCTGTTTTTT. As protein: CASSHELTNTGELFF. Complete variable domain (other parts from reference TRBV7-2 and TRBJ2-2): GAGVSQSPSNKVTEKGKDVELRCDPISGHTALYWYRQSLGQGLEFLIYFQGNSAPDKSGLPSDRFSAERTGGSVSTLTIQRTQQEDSAVYLCASSHELTNTGELFFGEGSRLTVL.

This clonotype was counted at least ten times. V is TRBV7-8 and J is TRBJ1-4; D gene uncertain. The CDR3 loop spans 13 amino acids. Germline CDR1 SGHVS, CDR2 FQNEAQ. The ends were cut back, 5 bases at V and 7 bases at J, with 11 bases in the middle. The CDR3 region is CASSRGLSEKLFF. CDR3 bases: TGTGCCAGCAGCCGCGGCTTAAGTGAAAAACTGTTTTTT.

This clonotype qualifies as medium-sized. V gene TRBV20-1 combines with J gene TRBJ2-1; D might be TRBD2 (7 bases). CDR3 size: 14 residues. The V and J ends lost 5 bases and 5 bases respectively, with 16 bases between them. The V gene's germline CDR1 is DFQATT and CDR2 SNEGSKA (reference sequence). The CDR3 nucleotides are TGCAGTGCTTTACCGGGGGGCCGAAACAATGAGCAGTTCTTC. This codes for CSALPGGRNNEQFF.

This clonotype is medium-sized in the sample. The chain couples TRBV9 to TRBJ2-3; TRBD2 aligns across 9 bases. CDR1 SGDLS and CDR2 YYNGEE come from the germline V gene. The CDR3 consists of 19 residues. With V trimmed by 0 bases and J by 4 bases, 15 bases remained unmatched. The CDR3 reads CASSVDRRASGERADTQYF. The CDR3 coding sequence is TGTGCCAGCAGCGTAGATAGGAGGGCTAGCGGGGAGCGCGCAGATACGCAGTATTTT.

The sample holds many counts of this clonotype. The chain has TRBV20-1 and TRBJ1-1; the D is unclear. This CDR3 spans 15 amino acids. CDR1 is DFQATT and CDR2 is SNEGSKA in the germline V gene (reference sequence). V was clipped by 0 bases and J by 1 base, with 12 bases between them. CDR3 loop: CSARDSSIRNTEAFF. The CDR3 DNA is TGCAGTGCTAGAGATAGTTCAATAAGGAACACTGAAGCTTTCTTT.

This clonotype came up a few times. Just one base apart from a much larger clone, this may be a read error. The chain uses TRBV28 and TRBJ2-7; 7 bases line up with TRBD1. The length of the CDR3 is 13 residues. CDR1 and CDR2 from the germline V gene are MDHEN and SYDVKM. Unmatched junction bases numbered 6, after V lost 7 bases and J lost 3 bases. This chain's CDR3 is CASNGQAGYEQYF. In DNA, the CDR3 is TGTGCCAGCAACGGACAGGCGGGCTACGAGCAGTACTTC. Drawing the rest from reference TRBV28 and TRBJ2-7, the complete variable domain is DVKVTQSSRYLVKRTGEKVFLECVQDMDHENMFWYRQDPGLGLRLIYFSYDVKMKEKGDIPEGYSVSREKKERFSLILESASTNQTSMYLCASNGQAGYEQYFGPGTRLTVT.